Sequencing of this T cell receptor (beta chain) was carried out in a study of T cells in Graves' hyperthyroidism and ophthalmopathy (dated by TCRdb to between 2019 and 2020). General notes on the study: Peripheral blood samples were taken at the time of initial diagnosis, prior to any treatment. A discovery cohort of approximately 100 patients, roughly 45 with Graves' ophthalmopathy and roughly 59 with stable Graves' hyperthyroidism, was used to find distinguishing TCR V-J signatures. Whether ophthalmopathy could be predicted prospectively was tested in an independent validation cohort made up of approximately 19 hyperthyroidism patients plus 17 patients who later progressed to ophthalmopathy. The 85 to 100 discovery patients were divided at random into training and test sets in a 7:3 ratio. The study also compared thyroid tissue and blood T-cell repertoires from 6 or 7 Graves' hyperthyroidism patients. After sampling, hyperthyroidism patients received methimazole starting at 30 mg daily, and ophthalmopathy patients received high-dose intravenous methylprednisolone. TCR Vbeta CDR3 sequencing of 120 to 150 peripheral blood samples (approximately 44 ophthalmopathy, over 70 hyperthyroidism and some 17 progressor patients) is reported in the paper.

Regarding this clonotype: The clone's antigen remains unknown. Base-call qualities are not available, and no considerably larger clone is one nucleotide away.

For CDR1 and CDR2, the germline V gene lists ENHRY and SYGVKD. From the cysteine through the phenylalanine, the CDR3 covers 16 amino acids. The sequence is cut down to CDR3 DNA, 48 bases in frame from base 1. V is pared back by 6 bases and J by 5 bases, with 17 bases lying between the germline termini. Graves' hyperthyroidism was defined as stable when no progression to ophthalmopathy occurred over 18 months of follow-up. Hyperthyroidism patients were newly diagnosed, with disease duration under 2 months, and aged 18 to 65 years. The study excluded patients with uncontrolled infections, other autoimmune diseases, pregnancy or lactation. Diagnoses were based on clinical symptoms, serum thyroxine and TRAb, thyroid ultrasound and orbital computed tomography. PBMCs were separated from over 9 ml of fresh peripheral blood using Ficoll-Paque density gradient centrifugation. Total RNA was extracted with Trizol reagent, and quality was checked on an Agilent 2100 Bioanalyzer.

What the study reported, not specific to this receptor: Most expanded thyroid clonotypes (frequency above 0.001) were also detected in blood, a finding suggesting that blood repertoires may reflect thyroid immune responses. In validation, the model predicted progression to ophthalmopathy with approximately 69% sensitivity and less than 75% specificity, a median of about 6 months before onset. A 13 V-J signature model separated ophthalmopathy from stable hyperthyroidism, with 87.88% sensitivity and just under 84% specificity in cross-validation and 80%/75% in testing. Sample size was not statistically predetermined, and investigators were not blinded to group allocation.

The TCR beta CDR3 regions were amplified from RNA transcripts. The first round of RT-PCR for the TCR CDR3 was performed with the HTBI primer set and the Qiagen OneStep RT-PCR kit. The libraries were constructed in a second round of multiplex PCR and then size-selected and purified. Paired-end sequencing of the libraries was performed with 100 bp reads on an Illumina HiSeq2000. In the source study's methods: SOAPnuke was used to process the raw data, with reads discarded if the reads contained adapters or uncalled bases, had a mean Phred below 15, or lacked an exact constant-primer or identifier match. COPE v1.2.5 was used to merge the high-quality paired reads, and each unique nucleotide sequence was defined as a clonotype. MiTCR v1.1 was used to align the clonotypes against IMGT TRBV, TRBD and TRBJ reference segments. The analysis included only V-J combinations with a frequency above 0.0001, which together covered 99% to 99.2% of the repertoires. A TCS score was defined as the ratio of F50 (clonal expansion) to E x V (chaos), with BLOSUM62-based TCRdist applied between CDR3 peptides within each V-J. Welch's t-statistics and random forest reduced fewer than 600 V-J features to 10 to 15, which were used in a naive Bayes classifier (R e1071). The Morisita-Horn index was used to measure how similar the thyroid and blood repertoires were. TCRdb ran its own pipeline on the public reads, namely fastp trimming at Q25 and MiXCR clone calling, and kept in-frame beta chains. Every distinct CDR3 protein forms one entry, paired with its most common genes and DNA. V and J calls and clone size were set by TCRdb, not the authors. For this sample there are hundreds of thousands of distinct CDR3 sequences; roughly 37% appear just once. In total, the top ten clones hold about 9% of the sample.

The chain uses TRBV10-3 and TRBJ1-6; the D gene remains uncertain. This sequence was found in a man younger than 35 with Graves' hyperthyroidism. Sequences were obtained from blood. The DNA sequence is TGTGCCATCAGCACGGGTCAGCAATTCGATAATTCACCCCTCCACTTT. The resulting protein is CAISTGQQFDNSPLHF.